Listed below are T cell receptor beta chains from one sample, sequenced in a study of metastatic and nonmetastatic thyroid tumors. TCRdb re-processed the PCR reads through MiXCR. Among about 38,000 clones, about 26% were seen once, and the ten largest hold about 11%. Sequenced: blood. These receptor sequences come from a male donor with papillary thyroid cancer or a benign thyroid nodule (not recorded which). Some clones in this sample may be carry-over from other donors' samples. Both conserved end residues are part of each CDR3. The D gene is left open where the match is weak. Size tells how often a clone was seen (once, few, many) or the class of an expanded clone, and some rows leave it out.

d_gene: -
v_gene: TRBV6-5
j_gene: TRBJ2-2
abundance: few
CDR3nt: TGTGCCAGCAGTTACACACGTACCGGGGAGCTGTTTTTT
CDR3aa: CASSYTRTGELFF

d_gene: TRBD1
v_gene: TRBV30
j_gene: TRBJ2-7
abundance: many
CDR3nt: TGTGCCTGGTCCGGGACAGGGATATGGGAGCAGTACTTC
CDR3aa: CAWSGTGIWEQYF

d_gene: TRBD2
v_gene: TRBV20-1
j_gene: TRBJ2-7
abundance: few
CDR3nt: TGCAGTGCTAGCCGAACTAGCGGGAGTTCGTACGAGCAGTACTTC
CDR3aa: CSASRTSGSSYEQYF

d_gene: TRBD1
v_gene: TRBV3-1
j_gene: TRBJ2-7
abundance: -
CDR3nt: TGTGCCAGCAGCCAACAGGGGGCCGCCTACGAGCAGTACTTC
CDR3aa: CASSQQGAAYEQYF

d_gene: TRBD1
v_gene: TRBV6-1
j_gene: TRBJ2-5
abundance: large
CDR3nt: TGTGCCAGCAGTCCCGGGACAGGGGGCGCGGAGACCCAGTACTTC
CDR3aa: CASSPGTGGAETQYF

d_gene: TRBD1
v_gene: TRBV6-1
j_gene: TRBJ1-1
abundance: many
CDR3nt: TGTGCCAGCAGTCGAGGGGGCAGCGGAACTGAAGCTTTCTTT
CDR3aa: CASSRGGSGTEAFF

d_gene: TRBD1
v_gene: TRBV20-1
j_gene: TRBJ1-2
abundance: -
CDR3nt: TGCAGTGCTAGAGATACTGGGACAGCTATCTCCTATGGCTGCACCTTC
CDR3aa: CSARDTGTAISYGCTF

d_gene: -
v_gene: TRBV6-4
j_gene: TRBJ1-1
abundance: -
CDR3nt: TGTGCCACCCTTGACGGCTCGAGGAACACTGAAGCTTTCTTT
CDR3aa: CATLDGSRNTEAFF

d_gene: TRBD2
v_gene: TRBV20-1
j_gene: TRBJ2-7
abundance: -
CDR3nt: TGCAGTGCGTGGACTAGCGGGGGGGACGAGCAGTACTTC
CDR3aa: CSAWTSGGDEQYF

d_gene: -
v_gene: TRBV28
j_gene: TRBJ1-5
abundance: many
CDR3nt: TGTGCCAGCAGTTCGAAGCTAATCAATCAGCCCCAGCATTTT
CDR3aa: CASSSKLINQPQHF

d_gene: -
v_gene: TRBV7-2
j_gene: TRBJ2-3
abundance: -
CDR3nt: TGTGCCAGCAGCTTAGGGGGGGCCGTAGATACGCAGTATTTT
CDR3aa: CASSLGGAVDTQYF

d_gene: -
v_gene: TRBV5-1
j_gene: TRBJ1-2
abundance: -
CDR3nt: TGCGCCAGCAGCTTGACCGGGACGGTGGTAGGCTACACCTTC
CDR3aa: CASSLTGTVVGYTF

d_gene: -
v_gene: TRBV12-5
j_gene: TRBJ2-7
abundance: few
CDR3nt: TGTGCTAGTGGCCCAACCGGGACCGGACCCTACGAGCAGTACTTC
CDR3aa: CASGPTGTGPYEQYF

d_gene: -
v_gene: TRBV15
j_gene: TRBJ1-3
abundance: -
CDR3nt: TGTGCCACCAGCAATTCGGGGGAGGCGGACACCATATATTTT
CDR3aa: CATSNSGEADTIYF

d_gene: -
v_gene: TRBV4-2
j_gene: TRBJ2-7
abundance: few
CDR3nt: TGTGCCAGCGGACGGTACAGCGGGTTGGACTACGAGCAGTACTTC
CDR3aa: CASGRYSGLDYEQYF

d_gene: TRBD1
v_gene: TRBV6-1
j_gene: TRBJ2-3
abundance: few
CDR3nt: TGTGCCACCTACAGGGGGCCGGGCACAGATACGCAGTATTTT
CDR3aa: CATYRGPGTDTQYF

d_gene: TRBD1
v_gene: TRBV19
j_gene: TRBJ1-1
abundance: few
CDR3nt: TGTGCCAGTATGATCCGGGACAGTGAGGCTTTCTTT
CDR3aa: CASMIRDSEAFF

d_gene: TRBD1
v_gene: TRBV28
j_gene: TRBJ1-3
abundance: many
CDR3nt: TGTGCCAGCAGTTTAGGGACAGGGAACACCATATATTTT
CDR3aa: CASSLGTGNTIYF

d_gene: -
v_gene: TRBV4-3
j_gene: TRBJ1-2
abundance: -
CDR3nt: TGCGCCAGCAGCCAGGGTTTCGCAGGCGGTGGTGGCTACACCTTC
CDR3aa: CASSQGFAGGGGYTF